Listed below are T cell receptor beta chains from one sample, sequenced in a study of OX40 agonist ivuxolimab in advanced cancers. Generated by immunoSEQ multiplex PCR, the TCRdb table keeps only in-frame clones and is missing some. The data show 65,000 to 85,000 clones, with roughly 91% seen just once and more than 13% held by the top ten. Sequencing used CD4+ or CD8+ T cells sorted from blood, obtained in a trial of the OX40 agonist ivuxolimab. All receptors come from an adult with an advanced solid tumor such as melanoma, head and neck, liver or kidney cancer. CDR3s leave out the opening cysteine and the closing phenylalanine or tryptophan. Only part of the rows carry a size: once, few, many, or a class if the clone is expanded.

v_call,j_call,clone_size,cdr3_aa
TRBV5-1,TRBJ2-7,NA,ASSSPTSGTSPYEQY
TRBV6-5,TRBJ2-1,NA,ASTPGTSPYNEQF
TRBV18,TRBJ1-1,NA,ASSPPGGNTEAF
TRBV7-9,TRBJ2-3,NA,ASSLFRQVGTDTQY
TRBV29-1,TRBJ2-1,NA,SFRLAGGVEQF
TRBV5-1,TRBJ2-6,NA,ASSEGQLRSGANVLT
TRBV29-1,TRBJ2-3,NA,SLRLVDGTDTQY
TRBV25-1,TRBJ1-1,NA,ASSLGAEAF
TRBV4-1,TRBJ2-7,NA,ASSQGQGHYEQY
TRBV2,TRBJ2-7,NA,ASSPYRDPYEQY
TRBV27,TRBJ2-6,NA,ASWGSPGANVLT
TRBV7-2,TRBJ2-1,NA,ASSLELADYNEQF
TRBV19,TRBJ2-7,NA,ASKQGSSYEQY
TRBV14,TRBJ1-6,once,ASSPRQTSSYNSPLH
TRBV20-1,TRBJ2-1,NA,SARVGAEQF